This TCR beta chain appears in the sequencing data of a study of human T cells and chemical hapten exposure. This sample's time point: patch test 2, 6 weeks after DPC sensitization. As for treatment: therapeutic diphenylcyclopropenone sensitization with weekly scalp DPC. V was clipped by 5 bases and J by 2 bases, with 13 bases between them. The CDR3 is 14 residues long. Germline V lookup: CDR1 PRHDT, CDR2 FYEKMQ (reference sequence). TCRdb re-derived calls from the RACE reads in MiXCR, one entry per CDR3 protein. The repertoire has about 73,000 distinct CDR3 sequences, 8.5% to 9% of them found once; the top ten carry approximately 3.7%. This clonotype was seen only a few times.

This clonotype was sampled from a woman aged 45-65 years with alopecia areata. Some clones in this sample may be carry-over from other donors' samples. The sequenced sample was whole blood, obtained in connection with sensitization to the hapten diphenylcyclopropenone (DPC). The rearrangement links TRBV13 to TRBJ2-7, with D maybe TRBD2 (5 bases). CDR3 in DNA: TGTGCCAGCAGCGAGATCGGGGTTCCCTACGAGCAGTACTTC. It is translated as CASSEIGVPYEQYF.